This T cell receptor (beta chain) was captured in a study of multiple sclerosis patients with progressive multifocal leukoencephalopathy. Stated time point: before natalizumab initiation. T0 refers to blood drawn before natalizumab was first infused. On this clone: Antigen unknown.

Each PCR contained spiked synthetic TR CDR3 controls spanning every V-J pairing. Repertoires were generated with immunoSEQ multiplex PCR, while TCRdb's copy carries only in-frame clones and drops some. Of roughly 30,000 clones in the sample, approximately 91% were seen once. Study results and caveats: Less diverse TRB repertoires were suggested in most PML patients. No common TRBV or TRBJ usage or pairing appeared at PML.

Sequencing was done on a sample of PBMCs. This TCR came from a human donor with multiple sclerosis.

DNA for the CDR3: TGTGCCAGCAGAACGACAGGGGTGGAAGCTTTCTTT. Translating gives CASRTTGVEAFF. The chain has TRBV6-1 and TRBJ1-1; 8 positions match TRBD1. This CDR3 spans 12 amino acids. With 6 bases clipped from V and 8 bases from J, the junction kept 5 bases outside the gene matches. The V gene's germline CDR1 is MNHNS and CDR2 SASEGT.